This T cell receptor (beta chain) is drawn from a study of T cell responses to AZD1222 COVID-19 vaccine. Overall study findings and caveats: Vaccine-associated CD4 TCRs ranged over spike, dominating at 160-218 and 743-854. Spike-specific TCR breadth and depth rose after two AZD1222 doses.

The protocol was immunoSEQ multiplex PCR, while the TCRdb copy is restricted to in-frame clones and leaves out a portion. The sample yields 100,000 to 110,000 clones, approximately 89% seen once. Points on this clone: Its antigen is as yet unknown.

Germline-derived CDR1 and CDR2 are LNHDA and SQIVND (reference sequence). Trimming removed 4 bases from V and 1 base from J, with 14 bases in between. The CDR3 length is 16 residues. This chain connects TRBV19 to TRBJ1-5; D not certain. Sample: peripheral blood, taken on day 0 of MenACWY control vaccination. The TCR comes from an adult in good health. The CDR3 DNA reads TGTGCCAGTAGTACGATAAGCGGACCCAGCAATCAGCCCCAGCATTTT. Protein: CASSTISGPSNQPQHF.